This entry concerns a single TCR beta chain. Its cognate antigen is unknown. This entry is derived from a study of cytomegalovirus exposure and HLA in healthy donors. The overall study: The platform used for the 120 or so validation repertoires matched that of the approximately 670 first-cohort repertoires, a later analysis reported. Overall study results and limits: CMV antigen specificity of a few CMV-associated chains was confirmed in vitro.

Trimming pared 1 base from V and 7 bases from J, leaving 17 bases between. This CDR3 is 15 amino acids long. Germline lookup yields CDR1 MGHRA and CDR2 YSYEKL. Some clones are missing from TCRdb's copy, which holds only in-frame ones; the method was immunoSEQ multiplex PCR. The data show some 90,000 clones, around 85% seen once. The donors were in the approximately 120-subject validation cohort, distinct from the roughly 700-subject first cohort. The rearrangement joins TRBV4-1 to TRBJ2-7; tentative D call: TRBD2 (5 bases). This receptor was obtained from a woman in her twenties or thirties in good health and CMV-seronegative. Sequenced sample: PBMCs. As DNA, the CDR3 is TGCGCCAGCAGCCAAGTAATTTCATTCCCGGGGGAGCAGTACTTC. This gives the protein CASSQVISFPGEQYF.